Reported below is one T cell receptor beta chain. The specificity of this receptor is unknown. Per-base qualities were not stored, and no clone one base away is much larger. The sample belongs to a study of blood T cell repertoires in COVID-19 (dated by TCRdb to 2020 to 2022). Some background on the complete study: Samples covering the acute and convalescent phases of COVID-19 were provided by collaborators in the United States, Italy and Spain. Where available, HLA class I and class II types were obtained from metadata supplied by the sample provider rather than from assay-based typing. Samples were obtained from the ongoing ImmuneRACE study (first 160 participants) and from 1,254 subjects provided by 6 global collaborators. A freely available public database, intended as a resource for researchers studying the immune response to SARS-CoV-2, is where the repertoires were released. The prospective study material was composed of cDNA or gDNA derived from T cells, B-cell-depleted T cells, or PBMCs. Subjects who had been exposed to COVID-19, were actively infected with it, or had recovered from it provided the deeply sampled blood TCRbeta repertoires that made up the dataset. The sample metadata nearly always contained a de-identified subject ID, COVID-19 status, age in years and sex. Summary of the overall study and its limitations: The amount of clinical and demographic metadata varied by source and participant and was provided uncurated.

The immunoSEQ Assay, a bias-controlled multiplex PCR, was used to amplify TCRbeta CDR3 regions from genomic DNA. The paper's data handling went like this. Within the assay, amplification of reference gene primers was used to estimate how many nucleated cells each sample contained. To quantify the absolute abundance of each unique TCRbeta CDR3 rearrangement, sequence reads were collapsed and filtered. For each sample, productive Simpson clonality was calculated by taking the square root of Simpson's diversity index across productive rearrangements. Held by TCRdb, this immuneACCESS table contains in-frame sequences only and omits some clones. Under half of the omission traces to an unresolved V gene where checked; the cause of the rest is unknown. V and J calls and clone size come straight from that table; D and trimming were deduced from the DNA. The sample includes approximately 250,000 clones, with 84% observed a single time. Clones ranked in the top ten supply roughly 8.6% of the sample.

Inclusive of the bounding cysteine and phenylalanine, the CDR3 is 13 residues long. The kept DNA is CDR3 alone, 39 bases in frame from the first base. Trimming at the junction amounts to 6 bases on V and 10 bases on J, and the germline ends lie 18 bases apart. Each collaborating institution followed its own protocols to collect whole blood in K2EDTA tubes. For TCRbeta analysis, collaborator samples were shipped as frozen whole blood, as isolated PBMCs, or as DNA extracted from either sample type. The sample was peripheral blood. The clonotype comes from a human donor in a cohort sampled during active COVID-19. The chain employs TRBV12-3 or TRBV12-4 and TRBJ1-1, with a tentative D gene TRBD1 over 5 matching bases. The CDR3 reads CASSSTVTPRAFF. The bases read TGTGCCAGCAGCTCGACAGTTACGCCGCGAGCTTTCTTT.